This TCR beta chain was profiled in a study of human T cells and chemical hapten exposure. TCRdb passed the RACE reads through MiXCR, listing each CDR3 protein once. The profile shows 120,000 to 150,000 distinct CDR3 sequences, approximately 12% of them singletons. Time point of the sample: patch test 2, 6 weeks after DPC sensitization. As to treatment: therapeutic diphenylcyclopropenone sensitization with weekly scalp DPC. General study results and limits: Compared with pre-sensitization or healthy control sets, expanded TCRs clustered more. Alopecia in all donors means immunity may differ from healthy individuals.

In this sample, this clonotype turned up a few times. Its specificity is not known. This material consisted of whole blood, taken in connection with sensitization to the hapten diphenylcyclopropenone (DPC). The receptor was isolated from a woman aged 50 to 60 with alopecia areata. Some clones in this sample may be carry-over from other donors' samples.

This CDR3 is CAARDGTYEQYF. CDR3 nucleotides: TGTGCCGCGAGGGACGGGACATACGAGCAGTACTTC. The chain couples TRBV6-5 to TRBJ2-7; TRBD1 is a possible D gene (6 bases). V lost 11 bases, J lost 4 bases, and 15 bases lay in between. Germline CDR1 and CDR2: MNHEY and SVGAGI. This CDR3 contains 12 residues.